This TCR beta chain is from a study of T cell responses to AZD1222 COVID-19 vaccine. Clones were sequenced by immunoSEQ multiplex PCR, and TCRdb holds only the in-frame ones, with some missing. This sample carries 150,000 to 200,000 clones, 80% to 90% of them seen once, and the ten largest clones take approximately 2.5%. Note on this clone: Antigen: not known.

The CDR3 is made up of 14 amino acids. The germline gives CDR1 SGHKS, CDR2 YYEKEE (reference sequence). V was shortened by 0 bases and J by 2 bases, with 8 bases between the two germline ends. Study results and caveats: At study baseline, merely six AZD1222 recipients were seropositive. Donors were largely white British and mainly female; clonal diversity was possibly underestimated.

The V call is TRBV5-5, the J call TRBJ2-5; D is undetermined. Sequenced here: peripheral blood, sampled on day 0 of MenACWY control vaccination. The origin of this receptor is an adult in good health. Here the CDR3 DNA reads TGTGCCAGCAGCTTGGGTAATGGGCAAGAGACCCAGTACTTC. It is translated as CASSLGNGQETQYF.